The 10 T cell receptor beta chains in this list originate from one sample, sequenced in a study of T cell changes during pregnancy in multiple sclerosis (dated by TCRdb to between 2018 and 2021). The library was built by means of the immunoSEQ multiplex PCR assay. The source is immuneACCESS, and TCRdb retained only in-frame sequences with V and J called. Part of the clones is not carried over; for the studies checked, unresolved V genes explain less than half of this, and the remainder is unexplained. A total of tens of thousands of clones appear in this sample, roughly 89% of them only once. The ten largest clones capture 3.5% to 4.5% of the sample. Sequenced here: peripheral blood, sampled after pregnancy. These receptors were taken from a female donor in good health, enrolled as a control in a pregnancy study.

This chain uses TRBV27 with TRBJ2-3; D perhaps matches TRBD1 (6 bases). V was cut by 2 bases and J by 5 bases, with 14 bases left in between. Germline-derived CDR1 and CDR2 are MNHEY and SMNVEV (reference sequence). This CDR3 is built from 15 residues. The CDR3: CASSLMGAIVDTQYF. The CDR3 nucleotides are TGTGCCAGCAGTTTAATGGGGGCGATTGTAGATACGCAGTATTTT.

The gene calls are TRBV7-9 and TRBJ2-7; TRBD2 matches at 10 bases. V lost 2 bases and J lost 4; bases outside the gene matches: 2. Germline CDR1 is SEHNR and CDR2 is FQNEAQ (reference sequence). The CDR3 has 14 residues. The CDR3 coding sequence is TGTGCCAGCAGCTTATCTAGCGGGAGTTACGAGCAGTACTTC. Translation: CASSLSSGSYEQYF.

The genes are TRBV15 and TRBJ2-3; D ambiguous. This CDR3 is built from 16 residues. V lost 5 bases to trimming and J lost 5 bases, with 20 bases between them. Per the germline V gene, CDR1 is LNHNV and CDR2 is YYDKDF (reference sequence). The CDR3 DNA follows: TGTGCCACCAGCTCCGACTCCCTGCGCGTGGTAGATACGCAGTATTTT. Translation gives CATSSDSLRVVDTQYF.

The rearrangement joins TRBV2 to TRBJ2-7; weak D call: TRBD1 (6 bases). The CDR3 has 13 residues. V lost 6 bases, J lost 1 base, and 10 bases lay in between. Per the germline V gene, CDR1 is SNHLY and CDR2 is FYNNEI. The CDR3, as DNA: TGTGCCAGCAGGGGCAGGGGTTCCTACGAGCAGTACTTC. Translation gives CASRGRGSYEQYF.

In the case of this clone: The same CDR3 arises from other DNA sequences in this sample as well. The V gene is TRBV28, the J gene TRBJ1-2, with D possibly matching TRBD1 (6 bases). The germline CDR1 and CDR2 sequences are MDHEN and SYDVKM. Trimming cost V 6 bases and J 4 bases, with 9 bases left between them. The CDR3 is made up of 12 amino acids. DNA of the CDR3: TGTGCCAGCAGCTTACAGGGCTATGGCTACACCTTC. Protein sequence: CASSLQGYGYTF.

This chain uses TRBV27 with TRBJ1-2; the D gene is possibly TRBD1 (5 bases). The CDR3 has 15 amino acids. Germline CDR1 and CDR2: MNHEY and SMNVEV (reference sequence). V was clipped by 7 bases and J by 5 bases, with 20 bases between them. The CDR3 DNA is TGTGCCAGCACTTACAACAGGCGCCACCCTTATGGCTACACCTTC. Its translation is CASTYNRRHPYGYTF.

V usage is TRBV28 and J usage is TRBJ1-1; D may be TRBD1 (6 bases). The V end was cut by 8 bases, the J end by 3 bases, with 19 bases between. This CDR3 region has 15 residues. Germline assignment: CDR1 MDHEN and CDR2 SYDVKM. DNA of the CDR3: TGTGCCAGCGACGAAGGGGGAGAGATATACACTGAAGCTTTCTTT. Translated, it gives CASDEGGEIYTEAFF.

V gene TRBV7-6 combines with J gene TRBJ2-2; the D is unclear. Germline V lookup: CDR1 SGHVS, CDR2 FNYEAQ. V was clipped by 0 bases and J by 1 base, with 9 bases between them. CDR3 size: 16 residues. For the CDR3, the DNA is TGTGCCAGCAGCTTAGCCCCAGCGTTGAACACCGGGGAGCTGTTTTTT. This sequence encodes CASSLAPALNTGELFF.

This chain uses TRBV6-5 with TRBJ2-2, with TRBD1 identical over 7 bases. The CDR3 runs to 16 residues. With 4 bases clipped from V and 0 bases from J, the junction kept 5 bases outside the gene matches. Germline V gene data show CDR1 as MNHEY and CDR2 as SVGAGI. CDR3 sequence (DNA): TGTGCCAGCAGTTCCGACAGGGCAGCGAACACCGGGGAGCTGTTTTTT. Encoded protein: CASSSDRAANTGELFF.

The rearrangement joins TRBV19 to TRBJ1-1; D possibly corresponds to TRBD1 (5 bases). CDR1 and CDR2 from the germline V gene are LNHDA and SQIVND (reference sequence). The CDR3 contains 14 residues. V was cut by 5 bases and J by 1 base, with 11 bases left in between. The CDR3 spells CASSPAGQNTEAFF. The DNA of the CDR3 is TGTGCCAGTAGTCCGGCAGGGCAGAACACTGAAGCTTTCTTT.